This T cell receptor beta chain was captured by sequencing in a study of radiation and T cells in renal cell carcinoma. Only in-frame clones appear in the TCRdb table, and some are missing; sequencing was by immunoSEQ multiplex PCR. The repertoire consists of approximately 150,000 clones, with 88% occurring once and the leading ten covering approximately 4%. The CDR3 covers 15 residues. J gave up 4 bases and V 4 bases, and 6 bases lay outside the gene matches. CDR1 is LGHNA, CDR2 YSLEER, per germline. The time point: baseline pretreatment blood. The treatment is: 15 Gy SBRT to primary tumor, nephrectomy 4 weeks later.

V is TRBV4-3 and J is TRBJ2-2, with 7 bases fitting TRBD1. This receptor was identified in a woman aged 70-85 years with renal cell carcinoma. The sample consisted of blood, taken from a patient whose treatment included radiotherapy and nephrectomy. The CDR3 spells CASSLHRGATGELFF. The DNA of the CDR3 is TGCGCCAGCAGCCTCCACAGGGGAGCCACCGGGGAGCTGTTTTTT.